A single sample is the source of the 16 T cell receptor beta chains below, sequenced in a study of blood T cell repertoires in COVID-19. Sequenced by immunoSEQ multiplex PCR; TCRdb stores in-frame clones only, minus some. The sample gives roughly 150,000 clones, approximately 86% of which show up once; roughly 10% is in the top ten. The sequenced sample consisted of peripheral blood. The receptors shown here come from a woman older than 75 with active or convalescent COVID-19.

The rearrangement links TRBV20-1 to TRBJ2-1; 10 bases map to TRBD2. Germline V gives CDR1 DFQATT, CDR2 SNEGSKA (reference sequence). J was trimmed by 10 bases and V by 3 bases; bases with no gene match: 6. The CDR3 spans 13 residues. DNA of the CDR3: TGCAGTGCTAGTGAAAAGCGGGAGGGGGAGCAGTTCTTC. It codes for CSASEKREGEQFF.

Only a few counts were recorded for this clone. The CDR3 reads CASSLRVAGELFF. The CDR3 DNA sequence: TGCGCCAGCAGCCTGAGGGTGGCCGGGGAGCTGTTTTTT. The chain combines TRBV5-1 with TRBJ2-2; possible D gene TRBD2, 5 bases. The CDR3 has 13 residues. Per the germline V gene, CDR1 is SGHRS and CDR2 is YFSETQ. V lost 4 bases to trimming and J lost 6 bases, with 10 bases between them.

The rearrangement links TRBV15 to TRBJ2-1; D possibly corresponds to TRBD2 (5 bases). This CDR3 is built from 14 residues. Between the trimmed V and J ends, which lost 3 bases and 9 bases, there was a span of 15 bases. Per the germline V gene, CDR1 is LNHNV and CDR2 is YYDKDF (reference sequence). The CDR3 DNA follows: TGTGCCACCAGCAGGGTGCCGGTTGCGGGTGAGCAGTTCTTC. Protein product: CATSRVPVAGEQFF.

CDR3 region: CASSLAGTSSTDTQYF. Written as DNA, the CDR3 is TGTGCCAGCAGCCTGGCGGGGACTAGCTCCACAGATACGCAGTATTTT. J is TRBJ2-3 and V is TRBV5-4, with TRBD2 matching over 9 bases. V gave up 4 bases and J gave up 2 bases; unmatched junction bases: 8. Germline V gene data show CDR1 as SGHNT and CDR2 as YYREEE (reference sequence). The CDR3 covers 16 residues.

The chain links TRBV14 to TRBJ1-6; 7 nucleotides align to TRBD1. The CDR3 sequence is 15 residues long. The trim removed 6 bases at V and 4 bases at J, leaving 6 bases unmatched. Germline loops: CDR1 SGHDN, CDR2 FVKESK. The CDR3 region has the DNA TGTGCCAGCAGGGGACAGAACCTATATAATTCACCCCTCCACTTT. Translation gives CASRGQNLYNSPLHF.

Concerning this clone: The identical CDR3 is also encoded by other nucleotide sequences in the sample. The rearrangement joins TRBV5-1 to TRBJ2-7; 16 nucleotides agree with TRBD2. Losses at the gene ends were 4 bases for V and 0 bases for J; bases not matched to a gene: 7. The germline CDR1 and CDR2 sequences are SGHRS and YFSETQ. The CDR3 length is 18 residues. CDR3 sequence reads: CASSPGLAGGPSSYEQYF. In DNA form, the CDR3 reads TGCGCCAGCAGCCCGGGACTAGCGGGAGGGCCCTCCTCCTACGAGCAGTACTTC.

The chain combines TRBV30 with TRBJ2-1, with unresolved D. The CDR3 is 15 residues long. V was pared by 0 bases and J by 9 bases, with 18 bases between. Germline V gives CDR1 GTSNPN, CDR2 SVGIG (reference sequence). CDR3 sequence (DNA): TGTGCCTGGAGTGTACTTGCGTCAGGTGGCGTTGAGCAGTTCTTC. It translates to CAWSVLASGGVEQFF.

The rearrangement joins TRBV9 to TRBJ2-1; 13 nucleotides align to TRBD2. V shed 4 bases and J 4 bases; nucleotides not matched to a gene: 5. CDR1 is SGDLS, CDR2 YYNGEE, per germline. The CDR3 runs 16 residues. This CDR3 is CASSPRTSGSYNEQFF. The DNA for the CDR3 is TGTGCCAGCAGCCCCCGGACTAGCGGGAGTTACAATGAGCAGTTCTTC.

V gene TRBV7-9 combines with J gene TRBJ2-2, with D possibly TRBD2 on 6 matching bases. Germline CDR1 reads SEHNR; CDR2 reads FQNEAQ (reference sequence). Trimming left V 5 bases short and J 3 bases short, with 10 bases between. This CDR3 comprises 14 residues. CDR3: CASSPGTDTGELFF. CDR3 sequence (DNA): TGTGCCAGCAGCCCCGGGACTGACACCGGGGAGCTGTTTTTT.

The CDR3 DNA is TGTGCCAGTAGGGATAGTGGAGCTGCCGATGAGCAGTTCTTC. Translated, it gives CASRDSGAADEQFF. V and J are TRBV19 and TRBJ2-1; no definite D call. The ends were cut back, 6 bases at V and 8 bases at J, with 17 bases in the middle. Germline CDR1 is LNHDA and CDR2 is SQIVND (reference sequence). The CDR3 totals 14 residues.

Turning to this clone: Other DNA sequences of this sample code for an identical CDR3. V and J are TRBV3-1 (or the pseudogene TRBV3-2) and TRBJ1-1; D is ambiguous. This CDR3 has 12 amino acids. V shed 1 base and J shed 10 bases, with 10 bases lying between them. Germline V gene sequence: CDR1 LGHDT, CDR2 YNNKEL (reference sequence). This CDR3 reads CASSQVVGGAFF. CDR3 DNA sequence: TGTGCCAGCAGCCAAGTGGTCGGTGGAGCTTTCTTT.

The chain joins TRBV9 to TRBJ1-2; 7 bases match TRBD1. Trimming took 0 bases from V and 1 from J; bases not matched to a gene: 9. The CDR3 extends over 17 amino acids. The germline V gene has CDR1 SGDLS and CDR2 YYNGEE. CDR3 coding DNA: TGTGCCAGCAGCGTAGGAGGAACAGGGGCTATTAACTATGGCTACACCTTC. Its translation: CASSVGGTGAINYGYTF.

This chain links TRBV28 with TRBJ1-3, with 7 bases that match TRBD1. V gave up 5 bases and J gave up 10 bases; unmatched junction bases: 5. The CDR3 is 12 amino acids. CDR1 MDHEN and CDR2 SYDVKM come from the germline V gene. Here the CDR3 DNA reads TGTGCCAGCAGTGGGGACAGCCGTACCATATATTTT. It translates to CASSGDSRTIYF. The full variable domain, in which reference TRBV28 and TRBJ1-3 provide the parts outside the CDR3, is DVKVTQSSRYLVKRTGEKVFLECVQDMDHENMFWYRQDPGLGLRLIYFSYDVKMKEKGDIPEGYSVSREKKERFSLILESASTNQTSMYLCASSGDSRTIYFGEGSWLTVV.

V gene TRBV11-3 combines with J gene TRBJ2-7; 8 bases are a match to TRBD1. CDR1 is SGHNT and CDR2 is YENEEA in the germline V gene. V gave up 1 base and J gave up 1 base; unmatched junction bases: 3. The CDR3 contains 15 residues. The CDR3 here is CASSLGGDRSYEQYF. The CDR3 bases are TGTGCCAGCAGCTTAGGAGGGGACAGGTCCTACGAGCAGTACTTC. The entire variable domain, with the rest obtained from reference TRBV11-3 and TRBJ2-7, is as follows: EAGVVQSPRYKIIEKKQPVAFWCNPISGHNTLYWYLQNLGQGPELLIRYENEEAVDDSQLPKDRFSAERLKGVDSTLKIQPAELGDSAVYLCASSLGGDRSYEQYFGPGTRLTVT.

In this sample, this clone turned up a few times. The rearrangement links TRBV7-2 to TRBJ2-7; TRBD2 matches 10 bases. Germline V gene data show CDR1 as SGHTA and CDR2 as FQGNSA. The V gene end was trimmed by 2 bases and the J gene end by 3 bases; junction bases not matched to a gene: 4. This CDR3 comprises 15 residues. This chain's CDR3 is CASSLWASGSYEQYF. DNA for the CDR3: TGTGCCAGCAGCTTATGGGCTAGCGGGAGCTACGAGCAGTACTTC.

The chain's CDR3 is CASMGRQNYGYTF. The CDR3 nucleotides read TGTGCCAGTATGGGAAGACAGAACTATGGCTACACCTTC. The rearrangement joins TRBV19 to TRBJ1-2; D possibly corresponds to TRBD1 (5 bases). Trimming removed 7 bases from V and 2 bases from J, with 11 bases in between. Germline V lookup: CDR1 LNHDA, CDR2 SQIVND (reference sequence). CDR3 length: 13 residues. The full variable domain, its missing parts supplied by reference TRBV19 and TRBJ1-2, is DGGITQSPKYLFRKEGQNVTLSCEQNLNHDAMYWYRQDPGQGLRLIYYSQIVNDFQKGDIAEGYSVSREKKESFPLTVTSAQKNPTAFYLCASMGRQNYGYTFGSGTRLTVV.